This T cell receptor beta chain originates from a study of blood T cell repertoires in COVID-19. The CDR3 spans 17 residues. J was trimmed by 1 base and V by 6 bases; bases with no gene match: 13. CDR1 ENHRY and CDR2 SYGVKD come from the germline V gene. Repertoires were generated with immunoSEQ multiplex PCR, while TCRdb's copy carries only in-frame clones and drops some. The sample lists 200,000 to 250,000 clones; around 84% were seen once. V and J are TRBV10-3 and TRBJ2-3; 7 bases match TRBD2. The TCR comes from a woman in her forties or fifties who had recovered from COVID-19. Sequenced: PBMCs or T cells enriched from blood (not recorded which). CDR3 in DNA: TGTGCCATCAGAGGAACATCGGGGGGATTCGGCACAGATACGCAGTATTTT. Translating it yields CAIRGTSGGFGTDTQYF.